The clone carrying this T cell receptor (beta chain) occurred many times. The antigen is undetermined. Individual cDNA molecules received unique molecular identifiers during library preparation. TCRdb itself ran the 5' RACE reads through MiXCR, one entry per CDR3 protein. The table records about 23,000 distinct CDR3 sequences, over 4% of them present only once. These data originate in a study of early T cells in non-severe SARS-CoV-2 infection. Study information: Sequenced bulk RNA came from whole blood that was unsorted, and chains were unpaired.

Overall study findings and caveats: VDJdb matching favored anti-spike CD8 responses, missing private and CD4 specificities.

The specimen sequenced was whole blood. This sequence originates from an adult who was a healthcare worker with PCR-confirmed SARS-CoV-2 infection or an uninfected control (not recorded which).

CDR3 in DNA: TGTGCCAGCAGCTTAGTTTATATTTGGGGGACAGCCAATTCACCCCTCCACTTT. Encoded protein: CASSLVYIWGTANSPLHF. The chain links TRBV7-2 to TRBJ1-6; 7 nucleotides align to TRBD1. The CDR3 extends over 18 amino acids. The trim removed 1 base at V and 7 bases at J, leaving 13 bases unmatched. Per germline, CDR1 SGHTA and CDR2 FQGNSA.